This T cell receptor beta chain was captured by sequencing in a study of quantifying T cell responses using KT2 cells. At the level of the study: Reverse transcription used primers in the TCR alpha and beta constant regions. The T4 ligation step was estimated to exceed 8% efficiency under optimum conditions.

Germline CDR1 is MGHRA and CDR2 is YSYEKL. The germline V and J ends were trimmed by 4 bases and 4 bases, with 9 bases remaining between them. The CDR3 contains 13 residues. An oligo carrying a UMI was ligated to the cDNA 3' end. First-round PCR used three to five cycles and beta primers RC1.1 and RC1.2 covering TRBC1 and TRBC2. One entry per CDR3 protein results from TCRdb running MiXCR on the UMI-ligation and nested PCR reads. This table has tens of thousands of distinct CDR3 sequences, 10% appearing once. The rearrangement links TRBV4-1 to TRBJ2-3; no clear D gene. The sequenced material came from PBMCs spiked with cells of the T cell clone KT2. This TCR was sampled from a human donor. The CDR3 nucleotides read TGCGCCAGCAGCCGCCGGGTGGCAGATACGCAGTATTTT. This codes for CASSRRVADTQYF.